The next 18 T cell receptor beta chains were all read from a single sample in a study of response to subunit inactivated influenza vaccine. TCRdb re-called the RT-PCR reads through MiXCR, storing one row per CDR3 protein. The table includes 170,000 or so distinct CDR3 sequences, over 8.5% detected once. The specimen was CD8+ T cells sorted from PBMCs, collected less than 30 months after vaccination. The receptors come from a man aged 50 to 69 who received an inactivated influenza vaccine.

The chain combines TRBV4-3 with TRBJ2-7; TRBD2 aligns across 8 bases. J was trimmed by 2 bases and V by 3 bases; bases with no gene match: 9. The CDR3 loop spans 16 amino acids. CDR1 is LGHNA, CDR2 YSLEER, per germline. The CDR3 bases are TGCGCCAGCAGCCAGGATCTAGCGGGCAATACCTACGAGCAGTACTTC. It codes for CASSQDLAGNTYEQYF.

This clonotype was counted ten times or more. The V and J genes are TRBV30 and TRBJ1-1, with D unclear. Germline V gives CDR1 GTSNPN, CDR2 SVGIG (reference sequence). V was shortened by 6 bases and J by 5 bases, with 10 bases between the two germline ends. There are 11 residues in the CDR3. The CDR3, as DNA: TGTGCCTGCCGACTGGGGACTGAAGCTTTCTTT. Translated, it gives CACRLGTEAFF.

This clonotype was observed many times. This chain links TRBV27 with TRBJ1-1; D call uncertain. The CDR3 runs 16 residues. Germline V gene data show CDR1 as MNHEY and CDR2 as SMNVEV (reference sequence). V was clipped by 3 bases and J by 0 bases, with 14 bases between them. Written as DNA, the CDR3 is TGTGCCAGCAGTTTTAATATTGGGCACGTGAACACTGAAGCTTTCTTT. Protein: CASSFNIGHVNTEAFF.

The chain employs TRBV7-9 and TRBJ2-5; D is unresolved. Between the trimmed V and J ends, which lost 5 bases and 5 bases, there was a span of 18 bases. This CDR3 spans 15 amino acids. CDR1 SEHNR and CDR2 FQNEAQ come from the germline V gene (reference sequence). The DNA for the CDR3 is TGTGCCAGCAGCCCCGGTGATGGTCTGGGGGAGACCCAGTACTTC. This encodes CASSPGDGLGETQYF.

The rearrangement joins TRBV14 to TRBJ2-5; D is undetermined. The CDR3 covers 12 residues. Germline V gene lookup returns CDR1 SGHDN and CDR2 FVKESK. Trimming took off 3 bases at V and 7 bases at J, with 9 bases between the two ends. The DNA for the CDR3 is TGTGCCAGCAGCCAGCCAATGGGGACCCAGTACTTC. Protein sequence: CASSQPMGTQYF.

This clonotype was observed a handful of times. V gene TRBV29-1 combines with J gene TRBJ2-1, with 10 bases identical to TRBD2. This CDR3 is 14 amino acids long. J gave up 3 bases and V 6 bases, and 5 bases lay outside the gene matches. CDR1 and CDR2 from the germline V gene are SQVTM and ANQGSEA. This CDR3 is CSVPSGRSYNEQFF. For the CDR3, the DNA is TGCAGCGTGCCTAGCGGGAGAAGCTACAATGAGCAGTTCTTC.

The chain has TRBV13 and TRBJ2-1; the match to TRBD2 covers 8 bases. Germline values: CDR1 PRHDT, CDR2 FYEKMQ (reference sequence). Trimming at V came to 2 bases and at J to 5 bases, leaving 8 bases not matched to a gene. The CDR3 spans 16 residues. The CDR3 sequence: CASSLLGAGDNNEQFF. DNA of the CDR3: TGTGCCAGCAGCTTACTCGGAGCGGGAGACAACAATGAGCAGTTCTTC. The variable domain in full, completed from reference TRBV13 and TRBJ2-1, reads AAGVIQSPRHLIKEKRETATLKCYPIPRHDTVYWYQQGPGQDPQFLISFYEKMQSDKGSIPDRFSAQQFSDYHSELNMSSLELGDSALYFCASSLLGAGDNNEQFFGPGTRLTVL.

The sample holds a few counts of this clonotype. The CDR3 bases are TGTGCCAGCAGCTTAGCAGGGGGAAATGAAGCTTTCTTT. This sequence encodes CASSLAGGNEAFF. The chain joins TRBV7-6 to TRBJ1-1; TRBD1 might be the D (6 bases). Germline lookup yields CDR1 SGHVS and CDR2 FNYEAQ. There are 13 residues in the CDR3. Between the trimmed V and J ends, which lost 0 bases and 7 bases, there was a span of 9 bases.

The chain has TRBV2 and TRBJ2-7; perhaps D is TRBD1 or TRBD2 (5 bases each). The germline V gene has CDR1 SNHLY and CDR2 FYNNEI. Trimming took 7 bases from V and 0 from J, leaving 19 bases between them. The CDR3 spans 16 residues. The CDR3 sequence: CASTYEEERGSYEQYF. DNA for the CDR3: TGTGCCAGCACCTACGAGGAAGAGAGGGGCTCCTACGAGCAGTACTTC.

This clonotype was counted a few times. The chain recombines TRBV4-3 with TRBJ2-3, with 11 bases fitting TRBD2. Germline CDR1 reads LGHNA; CDR2 reads YSLEER. V lost 3 bases and J lost 4; bases outside the gene matches: 6. The CDR3 spans 16 residues. CDR3: CASSHGLAGGSDTQYF. Here the CDR3 DNA reads TGCGCCAGCAGCCACGGGCTAGCGGGGGGATCAGATACGCAGTATTTT.

The DNA of the CDR3 is TGCAGTGCTAGAGAGAGGTACACTGAAGCTTTCTTT. Translating it yields CSARERYTEAFF. The chain joins TRBV20-1 to TRBJ1-1, with D unresolved. The germline V gene encodes CDR1 DFQATT and CDR2 SNEGSKA (reference sequence). V was cut by 0 bases and J by 3 bases, with 5 bases left in between. This CDR3 region has 12 residues.

J is TRBJ2-1 and V is TRBV7-2; 8 bases fit TRBD2. V was clipped by 2 bases and J by 0 bases; unmatched bases: 6. The V gene's germline CDR1 is SGHTA and CDR2 FQGNSA. This CDR3 region has 17 residues. CDR3 in amino acids: CASSLTSGVYSYNEQFF. The CDR3 nucleotides are TGTGCCAGCAGCTTAACTAGCGGCGTTTACTCCTACAATGAGCAGTTCTTC.

Note on this clonotype: Being one base from a much bigger clone, this may be a read error. J is TRBJ2-5 and V is TRBV4-1, with TRBD1 identical over 9 bases. The CDR3 is made up of 17 amino acids. Germline V CDR1 and CDR2: MGHRA, YSYEKL. Here the CDR3 reads CASSQNTGQGLSESQYF. The CDR3 coding sequence is TGCGCCAGCAGCCAAAATACGGGACAGGGTCTAAGTGAGAGCCAGTACTTC.

This clonotype was recorded many times. The chain links TRBV7-9 to TRBJ2-7; 10 bases fit TRBD1. The V gene's germline CDR1 is SEHNR and CDR2 FQNEAQ (reference sequence). The trim removed 5 bases at V and 4 bases at J, leaving 5 bases unmatched. This CDR3 region has 14 residues. The CDR3 region is CASSEPGQGYEQYF. The CDR3 DNA is TGTGCCAGCAGCGAGCCGGGACAGGGGTACGAGCAGTACTTC.

There are many counts of this clonotype. The J gene is TRBJ1-1, the V gene TRBV7-8, with D possibly matching TRBD1 (5 bases). This CDR3 contains 16 residues. The germline V and J ends were trimmed by 5 bases and 3 bases, with 19 bases remaining between them. Germline V gene lookup returns CDR1 SGHVS and CDR2 FQNEAQ. The CDR3 loop reads CASSPVGRVTDTEAFF. The CDR3 DNA is TGTGCCAGCAGCCCCGTGGGCAGGGTAACGGACACTGAAGCTTTCTTT.

The rearrangement links TRBV2 to TRBJ1-1, with no clear D. The V gene's germline CDR1 is SNHLY and CDR2 FYNNEI. V lost 2 bases and J lost 0, with 13 bases in between. The length of the CDR3 is 16 residues. The DNA of the CDR3 is TGTGCCAGCAGTGAAACCTGGACTTCCATGAACACTGAAGCTTTCTTT. Translation gives CASSETWTSMNTEAFF.

This clonotype has just a few counts. The genes are TRBV2 and TRBJ2-2; 8 nucleotides align to TRBD1. Losses at the gene ends were 8 bases for V and 2 bases for J; bases not matched to a gene: 13. This CDR3 contains 17 residues. CDR1 is SNHLY, CDR2 FYNNEI, per germline. The CDR3 region is CASRGLGTGVNTGELFF. The CDR3 coding sequence is TGTGCCAGCCGGGGACTGGGGACAGGAGTTAACACCGGGGAGCTGTTTTTT.

This clonotype has a count of ten or more. The chain recombines TRBV11-3 with TRBJ2-3, with 11 bases identical to TRBD2. Germline loops: CDR1 SGHNT, CDR2 YENEEA. V was pared by 5 bases and J by 2 bases, with 3 bases of the junction left unmatched. The CDR3 sequence is 15 residues long. The CDR3 spells CASSPSGRTTDTQYF. The CDR3 DNA sequence: TGTGCCAGCAGCCCTAGCGGGAGGACCACAGATACGCAGTATTTT.